This T cell receptor (beta chain) originates from a study of blood T cell repertoires in COVID-19. Study in general: Some COVID-19 samples were acute and others convalescent; all came from the United States, Italy and Spain. T cells, B-cell-depleted T cells, or PBMCs provided the cDNA or gDNA that served as material.

The CDR3 totals 14 residues. V shed 2 bases, J shed 8 bases, and the junction held 7 bases outside the gene matches. CDR1 is MGHDK and CDR2 is SYGVNS in the germline V gene. In the original processing: Amplification with reference gene primers provided the estimates of nucleated cell counts. Assay used: immunoSEQ multiplex PCR; TCRdb lists only in-frame clones, some missing. V, J and clone size are those of that table, while D and trimming were read from the DNA. The sample includes 200,000 to 300,000 clones, approximately 84% of them seen just once. The sequence derives from a woman in her twenties or thirties who had recovered from COVID-19. The sample taken for sequencing was peripheral blood. This chain links TRBV25-1 with TRBJ2-3; TRBD1 matches at 7 bases. The CDR3 region is CASSEPTGFGTQYF. CDR3 nucleotide sequence: TGTGCCAGCAGTGAACCGACAGGGTTTGGTACGCAGTATTTT.